The present TCR beta chain was sequenced within a study of shared clonotypes between healthy human individuals. Assay: immunoSEQ multiplex PCR; the TCRdb copy retains only in-frame clones and omits some. The sample includes about 1.1 million clones, roughly 80% of them seen just once. The clonotype originates from a man between 18 and 35 years old in good health. Some clones in this sample may be carry-over from other donors' samples. Sequenced input: memory CD4+ T cells from PBMCs. Subset in this sample: CD45RA-negative fraction.

DNA of the CDR3: TGTGCCAGCAGTTTGGCCTTCCCACGCCGGGACAGGGCCTACGAGCAGTACTTC. It encodes CASSLAFPRRDRAYEQYF. This chain connects TRBV28 to TRBJ2-7; 9 nucleotides agree with TRBD1. Germline trimming cut 3 bases from V and 2 bases from J; bases unmatched to any gene: 14. The CDR3 contains 18 residues. In germline, CDR1 is MDHEN, CDR2 SYDVKM.